This TCR beta chain was sequenced in a study of cytomegalovirus exposure and HLA in healthy donors (dated by TCRdb to about 2017). With respect to the entire study: An earlier analysis of approximately 550 of the donors reported about 290 Gb of sequence data and more than 90 million unique TCR beta sequences from 150 million to 200 million T cells. Roughly 300 gigabases of sequencing data and tens of millions of unique TCR sequences were included in an early release covering about 700 HLA-typed donors. Among the roughly 370 genotyped donors, more than 70% belonged to the genetic ancestry cluster associated with self-reported Caucasian donors. The study was designed to test whether signatures of past pathogen exposure could be identified by cataloging public T cell receptors. Using immunosequencing, the study profiled T cell repertoires from 500 to 800 subjects and related those repertoires to cytomegalovirus serostatus. In addition to the first cohort of 666 subjects, a separate validation cohort of approximately 130 different subjects was used. To predict cytomegalovirus infection status, the study brought together high-throughput TCR immunosequencing, statistical association of individual TCRs with disease status, and machine learning. To study patterns of TCR occurrence, a later analysis re-analyzed previously published TCR beta repertoires from under 750 donors and added high-resolution HLA genotyping. Rather than drawing on any new phenotypic data, the later analysis identified candidate immune exposures from TCR beta sequences and the way those sequences occurred across donors. An earlier analysis of around 580 of the donors used high-throughput TCR beta sequencing to judge whether each TCR beta V gene segment behaved as functional or pseudogenic. Alongside the repertoire data, information on donor age, sex, ethnicity and CMV serostatus was compiled. A later genetic analysis used genome-wide SNP genotypes for about 60% of the roughly 700 donors, treating that subset as a discovery cohort. All discovery cohort repertoires had been generated using a single sequencing platform. HLA typing covered class I and class II loci at four-digit resolution. Typing coverage varied by locus: roughly 620-640 donors for A, B, C, DRB1 and DQB1; approximately 500 for DQA1; nearly 610 for DPA1; more than 450 for DPB1. Roughly 5 DR-DQ haplotypes were handled as single units for association and clustering because linkage in the cohort was strong. Among a few hundred genotyped donors of the cohort, an average of 235,054 unique TCR beta nucleotide sequences were sequenced per donor, around 20% of them non-productive.

Counted from cysteine to phenylalanine, this CDR3 has 13 amino acids. The only DNA kept is the CDR3, 39 bases in frame from the first base. From V the trimming removes 8 bases and from J it removes 4 bases, while the gene matches leave 6 bases of the junction unaccounted for. The germline V gene specifies MNHEY as CDR1 and SVGAGI as CDR2. The paper as a whole reports these results and caveats: Immune exposure information for the cohort was limited to CMV serostatus. Most TCR sequences were observed very rarely across donors, whereas some public TCRs were present in many individuals. The classifier was reported to diagnose cytomegalovirus status with high specificity and sensitivity in both the original cohort and the validation cohort. Linkage disequilibrium might explain the correlated functional status among segregating V segments, but an unknown experimental factor could not be ruled out. According to the authors, the approach could potentially be generalized to other disease states and immunological phenotypes. Because counts were too low, seventeen rarely observed V segments, including chromosome 9 orphons, were excluded from the earlier analysis of roughly 580 of the donors. Only TCR beta chains were sequenced in this cohort, and the absence of alpha or paired-chain data limited detectable features. Some IMGT-functional V segments, including TRBV6-2 and TRBV6-3, could not be told apart with the 87-base-pair reads, so those segments were excluded. The study gave a list of about 170 TCR beta chains associated with cytomegalovirus. Several of the top co-occurrence clusters appeared to be linked to parvovirus B19, influenza, CMV and Epstein-Barr virus, according to a later analysis. The sequencing pipeline was judged likely to have produced a cluster of highly shared sequence variants as a technical artifact. V-gene and J-gene trimming of TCR beta chains was associated with a missense DCLRE1C variant in a later genetic analysis, and the association was replicated in an independent cohort. Because HLA typing was missing for some donors at each locus, association tests included only the typed subset. According to a later analysis, most CMV-associated TCR beta chains appeared to be HLA-restricted, and the HLA associations seemed to be driven largely by CMV exposure. A further reported finding was that TCR beta sequences accurately predicted the HLA-A and HLA-B alleles for most subjects in the first cohort. In vitro tests confirmed that a few of the cytomegalovirus-associated TCR beta chains recognize cytomegalovirus antigens. In an earlier analysis of about 600 of the donors, most TCR beta V segments appeared in productive rearrangements about 87% or about 30% of the time, broadly matching IMGT annotations. Compared with the roughly 670-donor mean, donors in an Asian-associated ancestry cluster had fewer N-insertions in productive TCRs, according to a later genetic analysis. Specific HLA alleles were associated with 15,000 to 20,000 TCR beta sequences at a false discovery rate of 0.05 in a later analysis. Roughly uniform sequencing depth across donors was assumed in presence/absence analyses, although this assumption may not hold. According to a later analysis, TCR association rates differed among HLA loci, with DRB1 alleles showing the most associated TCRs and HLA-C alleles showing the fewest. When HLA alleles, especially DR and DQ, strongly co-occurred, TCR associations were difficult to assign to individual alleles. In a later analysis, HLA-associated TCR beta chains were found to be more clonally expanded and to have lower generation probabilities than equally common non-associated chains.

The cohort comprised around 690 healthy bone marrow donors. Cohort members were all nominally healthy when sampled, although unrecorded immune exposures were likely present. The donor was CMV seronegative and belonged to the group of 352 seronegative cohort members. A peripheral blood sample was provided by each donor, and peripheral blood mononuclear cells were used for TCR beta sequencing. Genomic DNA extraction from the blood cell samples was performed with the Qiagen DNeasy Blood Extraction Kit. The library was made by the immunoSEQ multiplex PCR assay. For the multiplex PCR, a mixture combining 60 forward primers for TCR Vbeta segments and 13 reverse primers for TCR Jbeta segments was used. The CDR3 region of rearranged TCR beta genes was amplified from genomic DNA by a multiplex PCR assay. Amplified TCR beta libraries were sequenced as 87-base-pair reads on the Illumina HiSeq System. In the paper's pipeline: Across the 670 or so repertoires, a later analysis counted 78 million or so unique TCR beta chains, 9.5 million to 12 million of which were shared by at least two donors. A nearest-neighbor algorithm error-corrected the raw reads and collapsed the reads into unique sequences, merging closely related sequences to remove PCR and sequencing errors. Alignment of CDR3 sequences to IMGT reference sequences was used to assign V, D and J gene segments. For a sequence to be retained, a match of at least six nucleotides was required to both a V gene segment and a J gene segment. A rearrangement counted as productive if the CDR3 had no stop codons and remained in frame with V and J, and every other rearrangement counted as non-productive. CDR3 was defined by IMGT convention, running from the second conserved V-encoded cysteine to the conserved J-encoded phenylalanine. The earlier analysis of around 640 of the donors excluded sequences that lacked an unambiguous match to a single V gene segment. In an earlier analysis of around 600 of the donors, V segments were called functional above 56.7% productive rearrangements and were called segregating when the between-donor standard deviation exceeded 5%. A statistical classification framework was built for diagnosing cytomegalovirus status from the catalog of TCR beta chain sequences. A later analysis assigned V and J genes by comparing TCR nucleotide sequences with IMGT/GENE-DB human TR gene sequences. The TCRdist pipeline was used in a later analysis to assign CDR3 sequences and most-parsimonious VDJ recombination scenarios. In a later analysis, each TCR beta chain was defined by its CDR3 amino acid sequence together with its V-gene family, and reads lacking a unique V-gene family were excluded. In a later analysis, 550 to 650 highly shared, low-generation-probability nucleotide sequences were removed to address suspected cross-contamination and a sequencing artifact. For each public chain, a later analysis derived a clonal expansion index from normalized ranks of inferred template counts within each repertoire. Generation probabilities in a later analysis came from a VDJ recombination model fitted to out-of-frame rearrangements, and those results were checked against IGoR. Hypergeometric tests were used in a later analysis to score TCR-TCR, TCR-HLA and TCR-CMV co-occurrence, with a repertoire-size bias correction applied to the TCR pairs. To estimate false discovery rates, a later analysis permuted the HLA or CMV assignments 20 times. In a later analysis, co-occurring TCRs were grouped using DBSCAN, with TCRdist sequence similarity added in when clustering inside HLA-allele-positive subsets. Co-occurrence clustering excluded repertoires with fewer than 30,000 or more than 120,000 public chains, plus five with anomalous nucleotide sharing. TCRdb stores this immuneACCESS table with in-frame sequences only. Part of the clones is absent; in the studies checked, under half of the shortfall reflects unresolved V genes, and no reason is known for the rest. V and J calls and clone size are given by that table; D and trimming were obtained from the DNA. The sample has more than 110,000 clones on record, 76% of them singletons. The top ten constitute approximately 4% of the sample.

To note about this clone: This clone's antigen is unknown. No much larger clonotype is one base removed from it; base qualities were not supplied.

This clonotype was sampled from a man between 18 and 35 years old in good health and CMV-seronegative. Rearrangement joined TRBV6-5 to TRBJ2-5, and 8 junctional nucleotides match TRBD1. Input material: PBMCs. The nucleotide sequence reads TGTGCCAGCTCGTTGGACAGGGCAGAGACCCAGTACTTC. It encodes CASSLDRAETQYF.